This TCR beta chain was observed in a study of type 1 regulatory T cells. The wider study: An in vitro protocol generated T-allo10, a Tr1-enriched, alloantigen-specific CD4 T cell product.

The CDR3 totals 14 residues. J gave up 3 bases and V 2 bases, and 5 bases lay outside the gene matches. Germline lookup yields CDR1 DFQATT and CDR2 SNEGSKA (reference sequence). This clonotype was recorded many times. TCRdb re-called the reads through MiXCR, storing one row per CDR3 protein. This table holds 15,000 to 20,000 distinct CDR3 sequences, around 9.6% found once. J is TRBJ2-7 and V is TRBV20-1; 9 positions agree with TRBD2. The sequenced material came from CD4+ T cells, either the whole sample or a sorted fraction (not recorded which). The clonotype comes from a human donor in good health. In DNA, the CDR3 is TGCAGTGCTAGACTAGCGGGAATCTTCTACGAGCAGTACTTC. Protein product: CSARLAGIFYEQYF.